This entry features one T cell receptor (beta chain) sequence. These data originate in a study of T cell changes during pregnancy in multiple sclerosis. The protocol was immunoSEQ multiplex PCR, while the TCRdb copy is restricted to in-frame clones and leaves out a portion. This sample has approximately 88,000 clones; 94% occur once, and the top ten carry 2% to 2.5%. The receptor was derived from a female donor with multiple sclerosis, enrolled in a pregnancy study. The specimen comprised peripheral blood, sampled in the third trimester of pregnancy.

This CDR3 is CASSLWTSSTDTQYF. In DNA form, the CDR3 reads TGTGCCAGCAGTTTATGGACTAGCAGCACAGATACGCAGTATTTT. The gene calls are TRBV2 and TRBJ2-3, with 8 bases that match TRBD2. The J segment lost 0 bases and the V segment lost 5 bases, leaving 4 bases of the junction unmatched. The CDR3 is made up of 15 amino acids. CDR1 SNHLY and CDR2 FYNNEI come from the germline V gene. The variable domain in full, with the rest retrieved from reference TRBV2 and TRBJ2-3, is EPEVTQTPSHQVTQMGQEVILRCVPISNHLYFYWYRQILGQKVEFLVSFYNNEISEKSEIFDDQFSVERPDGSNFTLKIRSTKLEDSAMYFCASSLWTSSTDTQYFGPGTRLTVL.